The following is a T cell receptor (beta chain) sequence with its context. Methods used by the authors: How many nucleated cells were present was estimated from reference gene primer amplification. Here immunoSEQ multiplex PCR was the method, and the copy in TCRdb shows in-frame clones only, minus some. V, J and clone size are taken as reported in that table, and D and trimming were inferred from the DNA itself. The repertoire holds 150,000 to 200,000 clones, with 88% as singletons. The data derive from a study of blood T cell repertoires in COVID-19. Study context: Samples taken during acute and convalescent COVID-19 were collected in the United States, Italy and Spain.

Trimming at V came to 1 base and at J to 2 bases, leaving 2 bases not matched to a gene. This CDR3 comprises 14 residues. Germline V gene sequence: CDR1 SGDLS, CDR2 YYNGEE. The specimen was peripheral blood. The chain links TRBV9 to TRBJ2-5, with 7 bases identical to TRBD1. This TCR derives from a man in his forties with active or convalescent COVID-19. The CDR3 loop reads CASSVRGLQETQYF. DNA for the CDR3: TGTGCCAGCAGCGTAAGGGGGCTGCAAGAGACCCAGTACTTC.